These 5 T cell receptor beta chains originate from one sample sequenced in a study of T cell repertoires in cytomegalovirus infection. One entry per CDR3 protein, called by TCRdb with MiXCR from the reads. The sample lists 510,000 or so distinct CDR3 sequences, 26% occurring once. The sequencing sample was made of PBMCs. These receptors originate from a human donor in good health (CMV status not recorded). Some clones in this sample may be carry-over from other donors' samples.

CDR3 loop: CASRLDREGSEAFF. In nucleotides, the CDR3 is TGTGCCAGCAGACTGGACAGGGAAGGGTCTGAAGCTTTCTTT. J is TRBJ1-1 and V is TRBV7-9; 8 bases map to TRBD1. The CDR3 spans 14 residues. V dropped 6 bases and J dropped 6; count of bases not matched to a gene: 9. Germline CDR1 is SEHNR and CDR2 is FQNEAQ (reference sequence).

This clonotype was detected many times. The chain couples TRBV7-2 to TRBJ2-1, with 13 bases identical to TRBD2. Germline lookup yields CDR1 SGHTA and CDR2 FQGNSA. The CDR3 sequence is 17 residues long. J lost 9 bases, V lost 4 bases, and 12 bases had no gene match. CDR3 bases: TGTGCCAGCAGCTCGCGAGGGGGGACTAGCGGGAATGGTGAGCAGTTCTTC. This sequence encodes CASSSRGGTSGNGEQFF.

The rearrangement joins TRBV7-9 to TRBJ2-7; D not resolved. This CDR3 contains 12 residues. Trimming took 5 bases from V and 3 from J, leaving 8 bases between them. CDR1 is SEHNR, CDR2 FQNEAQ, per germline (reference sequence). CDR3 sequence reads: CASSPVLYEQYF. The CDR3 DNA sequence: TGTGCCAGCAGCCCCGTACTCTACGAGCAGTACTTC. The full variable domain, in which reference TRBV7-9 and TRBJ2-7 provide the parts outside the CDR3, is DTGVSQNPRHKITKRGQNVTFRCDPISEHNRLYWYRQTLGQGPEFLTYFQNEAQLEKSRLLSDRFSAERPKGSFSTLEIQRTEQGDSAMYLCASSPVLYEQYFGPGTRLTVT.

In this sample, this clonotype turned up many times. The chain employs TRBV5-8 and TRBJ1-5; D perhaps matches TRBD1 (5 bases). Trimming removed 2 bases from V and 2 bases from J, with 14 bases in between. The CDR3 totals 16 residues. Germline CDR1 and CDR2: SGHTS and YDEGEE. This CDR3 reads CASSFSGGARNQPQHF. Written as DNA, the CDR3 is TGTGCCAGCAGCTTTTCAGGAGGGGCTCGCAATCAGCCCCAGCATTTT.

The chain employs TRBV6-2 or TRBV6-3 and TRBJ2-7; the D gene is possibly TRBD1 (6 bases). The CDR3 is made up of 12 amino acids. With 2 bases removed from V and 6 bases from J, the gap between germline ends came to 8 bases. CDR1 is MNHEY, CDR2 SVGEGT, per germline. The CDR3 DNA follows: TGTGCCAGCAGTTACAAAGGGGGCGAGCAGTACGTC. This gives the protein CASSYKGGEQYV.